This TCR beta chain was profiled in a study of OX40 agonist ivuxolimab in advanced cancers. This CDR3 comprises 13 residues. Trimming pared 1 base from V and 5 bases from J, leaving 8 bases between. CDR1 and CDR2 (germline): GTSNPN, SVGIG (reference sequence). The data were produced by immunoSEQ multiplex PCR, yet TCRdb's version contains in-frame clones alone and is incomplete. The table shows about 75,000 clones, with 70% to 90% occurring only once. The source material was CD4+ or CD8+ T cells sorted from blood, sampled in a trial of the OX40 agonist ivuxolimab. The TCR originated in an adult with an advanced solid tumor such as melanoma, head and neck, liver or kidney cancer. The rearrangement links TRBV30 to TRBJ1-4, with D unresolved. CDR3 loop: CAWSGGLNEKLFF. In nucleotides, the CDR3 is TGTGCCTGGAGTGGTGGACTGAATGAAAAACTGTTTTTT.